This T cell receptor beta chain was documented in a study of cytomegalovirus exposure and HLA in healthy donors. Notes on the study in general: Sequencing had likely introduced a cluster of highly shared sequence variants as an artifact. About 90% or about 30% of the time was how often most TCR beta V segments were productive, according to an earlier analysis. Reportedly, HLA-A and HLA-B alleles of most subjects were accurately predicted from TCR beta.

Each donor was nominally healthy when sampled (though unrecorded immune exposures were likely). As to this clone: Its antigen is still unknown.

Researchers ran the PCR with 60 Vbeta and 13 Jbeta primers. Here immunoSEQ multiplex PCR was the method, and the copy in TCRdb shows in-frame clones only, minus some. Of under 200,000 clones in the sample, approximately 67% are singletons; the top ten hold 3.5% to 5%. Germline V gene data show CDR1 as SGHRS and CDR2 as YFSETQ. V dropped 4 bases and J dropped 8; count of bases not matched to a gene: 5. The CDR3 totals 13 residues. This clonotype was sampled from a woman younger than 35 in good health and CMV-seropositive. What was sequenced was PBMCs. The V gene is TRBV5-1, the J gene TRBJ1-4; 7 bases agree with TRBD1. The CDR3, as DNA: TGCGCCAGCAGCGCCAGGGGGGAGGAAAAACTGTTTTTT. Its translation is CASSARGEEKLFF. Full variable domain (outside the CDR3, taken from reference TRBV5-1 and TRBJ1-4): KAGVTQTPRYLIKTRGQQVTLSCSPISGHRSVSWYQQTPGQGLQFLFEYFSETQRNKGNFPGRFSGRQFSNSRSEMNVSTLELGDSALYLCASSARGEEKLFFGSGTQLSVL.